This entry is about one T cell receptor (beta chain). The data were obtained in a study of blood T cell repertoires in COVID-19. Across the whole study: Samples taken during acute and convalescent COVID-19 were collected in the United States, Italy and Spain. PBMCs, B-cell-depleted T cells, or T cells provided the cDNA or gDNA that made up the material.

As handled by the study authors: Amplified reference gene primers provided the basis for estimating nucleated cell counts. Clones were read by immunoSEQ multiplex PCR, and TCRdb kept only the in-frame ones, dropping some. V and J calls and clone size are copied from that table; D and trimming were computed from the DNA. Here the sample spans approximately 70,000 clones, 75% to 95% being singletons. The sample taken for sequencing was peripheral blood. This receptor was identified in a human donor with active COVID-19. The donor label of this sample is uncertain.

The DNA for the CDR3 is TGCGCCAGCAGCCCGGGACAGGGGAACTATGGCTACACCTTC. It codes for CASSPGQGNYGYTF. The chain has TRBV4-3 and TRBJ1-2; 10 nucleotides line up with TRBD1. The CDR3 spans 14 residues. Trimming at V came to 4 bases and at J to 2 bases, leaving 1 base not matched to a gene. Looked up from germline, CDR1 is LGHNA and CDR2 is YSLEER.